This T cell receptor beta chain was retrieved from a study of OX40 agonist ivuxolimab in advanced cancers. The data were produced by immunoSEQ multiplex PCR, yet TCRdb's version contains in-frame clones alone and is incomplete. The data contain tens of thousands of clones, approximately 94% of them singletons. This CDR3 has 14 amino acids. CDR1 and CDR2 from the germline V gene are KGHSH and LQKENI. Deletions cut 6 bases from V and 5 bases from J, with 17 bases between. The receptor's source is an adult with an advanced solid tumor such as melanoma, head and neck, liver or kidney cancer. The V gene is TRBV18, the J gene TRBJ2-7; a weak D match, TRBD1 (6 bases). The sequencing here drew on CD4+ or CD8+ T cells sorted from blood, taken in a trial of the OX40 agonist ivuxolimab. The CDR3 region is CASSSDRPTHEQYF. DNA of the CDR3: TGTGCCAGCTCCTCTGACAGGCCCACCCACGAGCAGTACTTC.